Included here is one T cell receptor (beta chain) sequence, with context. The antigen remains unidentified. The assay was immunoSEQ multiplex PCR, and TCRdb's table has in-frame clones only and misses some. Of fewer than 150,000 clones listed, 88% are singletons. This sample was taken from a study of T cell responses to AZD1222 COVID-19 vaccine. Whole-study results and caveats: Seropositive AZD1222 recipients at baseline numbered only 5 to 7.

CDR1 and CDR2 (germline): MRHNA, SNTAGT. This CDR3 has 13 amino acids. Trimming removed 6 bases at V and 0 bases at J, with 8 bases between. Analyses pooled second doses at about 4 or about 12 weeks. The rearrangement joins TRBV6-4 to TRBJ1-1; D remains ambiguous. Here the sequenced sample was peripheral blood, taken 28 days after the second AZD1222 dose. The clonotype was recovered from an adult who received the AZD1222 COVID-19 vaccine. The CDR3 DNA reads TGTGCCAGCAGCGTTGAACTGAACACTGAAGCTTTCTTT. Translated: CASSVELNTEAFF.